The T cell receptor beta chain under discussion was sequenced for a study of CD4+ T cells in melanoma. A note on this clone: What it recognizes is unknown.

General observations from the study: Neoantigen-specific CD4+ T cells in melanoma reportedly had diverse differentiation states.

V was pared by 4 bases and J by 8 bases, with 7 bases of the junction left unmatched. The CDR3 consists of 14 residues. The V gene's germline CDR1 is SGHNT and CDR2 YYREEE (reference sequence). Measured with immunoSEQ multiplex PCR; TCRdb has only the in-frame clones, and not every one. Of 40,000 to 50,000 clones in the sample, roughly nine tenths were seen once. V is TRBV5-4 and J is TRBJ2-1; 9 positions agree with TRBD1. What was sequenced was peripheral blood. This receptor was taken from a human donor with melanoma. CDR3 sequence (DNA): TGTGCCAGCAGCCCGCGGGACAGGGTGCATGAGCAGTTCTTC. Its protein product is CASSPRDRVHEQFF.